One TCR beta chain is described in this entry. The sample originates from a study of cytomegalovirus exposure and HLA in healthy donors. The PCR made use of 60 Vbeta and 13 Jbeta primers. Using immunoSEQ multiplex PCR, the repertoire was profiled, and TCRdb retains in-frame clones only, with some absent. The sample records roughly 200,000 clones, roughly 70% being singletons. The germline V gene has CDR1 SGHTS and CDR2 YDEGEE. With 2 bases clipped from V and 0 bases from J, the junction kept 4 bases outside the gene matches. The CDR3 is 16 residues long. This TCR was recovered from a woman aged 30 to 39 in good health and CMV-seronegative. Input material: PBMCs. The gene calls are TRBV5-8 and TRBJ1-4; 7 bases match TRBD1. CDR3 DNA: TGTGCCAGCAGCTTCGTCCAGGGGGCAACTAATGAAAAACTGTTTTTT. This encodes CASSFVQGATNEKLFF.